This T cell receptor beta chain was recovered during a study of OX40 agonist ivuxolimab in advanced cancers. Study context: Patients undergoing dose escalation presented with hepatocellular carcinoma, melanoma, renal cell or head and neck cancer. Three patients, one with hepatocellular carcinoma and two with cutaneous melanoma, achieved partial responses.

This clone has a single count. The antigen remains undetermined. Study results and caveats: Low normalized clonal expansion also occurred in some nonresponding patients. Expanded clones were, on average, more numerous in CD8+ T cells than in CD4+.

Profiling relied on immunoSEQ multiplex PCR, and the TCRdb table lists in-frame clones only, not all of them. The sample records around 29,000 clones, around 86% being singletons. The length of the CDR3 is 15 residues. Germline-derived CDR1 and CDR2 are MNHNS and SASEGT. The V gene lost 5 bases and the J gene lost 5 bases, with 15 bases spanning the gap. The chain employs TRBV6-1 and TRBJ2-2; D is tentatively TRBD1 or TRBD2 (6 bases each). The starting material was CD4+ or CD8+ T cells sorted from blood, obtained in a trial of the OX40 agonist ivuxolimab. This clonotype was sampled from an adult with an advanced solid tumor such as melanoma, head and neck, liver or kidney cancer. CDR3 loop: CASSPPGAETGELFF. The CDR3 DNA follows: TGTGCCAGCAGTCCTCCGGGGGCAGAGACCGGGGAGCTGTTTTTT.